The 10 T cell receptor beta chains given below trace back to one sample, sequenced in a study of blood T cell repertoires in COVID-19. Profiled with immunoSEQ multiplex PCR; TCRdb holds only in-frame clones, not every one. This repertoire shows some 81,000 clones, 90% to 95% found once; its top ten account for less than 5%. The sequenced sample consisted of peripheral blood. The origin of the receptors is a human donor with active COVID-19. The donor label of this sample is uncertain.

The chain uses TRBV5-6 and TRBJ1-1; the D is unclear. Trimming shortened V by 4 bases and J by 8 bases, and 9 bases separated the two germline ends. Germline V gene lookup returns CDR1 SGHDT and CDR2 YYEEEE. The CDR3 runs to 11 residues. CDR3 sequence (DNA): TGTGCCAGCAGCCGACACATAGAAGCTTTCTTT. Amino acids: CASSRHIEAFF.

The gene calls are TRBV20-1 and TRBJ1-1; no reliable D call. The CDR3 length is 10 residues. The germline V and J ends were trimmed by 6 bases and 4 bases, with 6 bases remaining between them. The V gene's germline CDR1 is DFQATT and CDR2 SNEGSKA (reference sequence). The CDR3 loop is CSARVTEAFF. The CDR3 DNA reads TGCAGTGCGAGGGTCACTGAAGCTTTCTTT.

This chain links TRBV2 with TRBJ2-1, with D unresolved. CDR1 and CDR2 (germline): SNHLY, FYNNEI. CDR3 length: 14 amino acids. V was pared by 5 bases and J by 9 bases, with 17 bases between. CDR3 nucleotide sequence: TGTGCCAGCAGTCCCAGCCGGGTGAGTGGTGAGCAGTTCTTC. This codes for CASSPSRVSGEQFF.

This chain joins TRBV5-6 and TRBJ2-5; 9 positions match TRBD2. V was clipped by 0 bases and J by 5 bases; unmatched bases: 8. The CDR3 contains 16 residues. The germline V gene encodes CDR1 SGHDT and CDR2 YYEEEE. The CDR3 is CASSLAAAGGLETQYF. For the CDR3, the DNA is TGTGCCAGCAGCTTGGCTGCGGCGGGGGGGCTGGAGACCCAGTACTTC.

The count of this clone is one. V and J are TRBV5-5 and TRBJ2-7, with 8 bases fitting TRBD1. V lost 1 base to trimming and J lost 6 bases; unmatched junction nucleotides: 9. Per germline, CDR1 SGHKS and CDR2 YYEKEE (reference sequence). The CDR3 is 15 residues long. CDR3 in DNA: TGTGCCAGCAGCTTGCAGGGGGCGCTTTTCGGCGAGCAGTACTTC. Translating gives CASSLQGALFGEQYF.

The chain uses TRBV28 and TRBJ2-1; 13 bases align to TRBD2. CDR3 length: 20 amino acids. J lost 3 bases, V lost 7 bases, and 18 bases had no gene match. The germline CDR1 and CDR2 sequences are MDHEN and SYDVKM. CDR3 in amino acids: CASTGTAGTSGTKNYNEQFF. The CDR3 DNA is TGTGCCAGCACCGGGACAGCCGGGACTAGCGGGACAAAGAACTACAATGAGCAGTTCTTC.

This chain uses TRBV21-1 with TRBJ1-5; no DNA check was done on the table's D call, TRBD1. TRBV21-1 is deemed a pseudogene. The CDR3 has 19 amino acids. The CDR3 loop is CASSTWDRGKVGYRQPQHF. In nucleotides, the CDR3 is TGTGCCAGCAGCACCTGGGACAGGGGAAAGGTCGGGTATAGGCAGCCCCAGCATTTT.

The sample holds one count of this clone. The chain links TRBV5-4 to TRBJ1-4; D ambiguous. The CDR3 length is 16 residues. V lost 4 bases and J 0 bases, leaving 13 bases between the germline ends. Germline V lookup: CDR1 SGHNT, CDR2 YYREEE (reference sequence). CDR3 amino acids: CASSPGGRPTNEKLFF. Written as DNA, the CDR3 is TGTGCCAGCAGCCCCGGTGGGAGGCCAACTAATGAAAAACTGTTTTTT.

V is TRBV3-1 (or the pseudogene TRBV3-2) and J is TRBJ2-4; TRBD2 agrees at 8 bases. The CDR3 sequence is 17 residues long. The ends lost 4 bases at V and 0 bases at J; junction bases unmatched: 8. Germline V CDR1 and CDR2: LGHDT, YNNKEL (reference sequence). The DNA of the CDR3 is TGTGCCAGCAGCCCGACCCCGGGGGGGGAAGCCAAAAACATTCAGTACTTC. Translating gives CASSPTPGGEAKNIQYF.

The rearrangement links TRBV7-7 to TRBJ2-3; D is uncertain. CDR1 and CDR2 (germline): SSHAT, FNYEAQ (reference sequence). With 2 bases removed from V and 4 bases from J, the gap between germline ends came to 7 bases. The CDR3 consists of 13 residues. CDR3 coding DNA: TGTGCCAGCAGCTTACGTGGGCCAGATACGCAGTATTTT. It encodes CASSLRGPDTQYF.